One sample yielded the 25 T cell receptor beta chains listed below, sequenced in a study of blood T cell repertoires in COVID-19. Clones were sequenced by immunoSEQ multiplex PCR, and TCRdb holds only the in-frame ones, with some missing. The sample records under 170,000 clones, roughly 84% being singletons. Sequencing used peripheral blood. The source is a man between 70 and 80 years old with acute or convalescent COVID-19.

The rearrangement joins TRBV5-5 to TRBJ2-5; TRBD1 aligns across 7 bases. Germline CDR1 SGHKS, CDR2 YYEKEE (reference sequence). Unmatched junction bases numbered 11, after V lost 4 bases and J lost 5 bases. CDR3 size: 15 residues. The CDR3 reads CASSQKATGSETQYF. The CDR3 region has the DNA TGTGCCAGCAGCCAAAAGGCGACAGGGTCTGAGACCCAGTACTTC.

The rearrangement uses TRBV5-1 and TRBJ1-5; the match to TRBD1 covers 7 bases. CDR3 size: 16 residues. The junction had 6 bases not matched to a gene; V was cut back by 0 bases and J by 3 bases. Germline V gene data show CDR1 as SGHRS and CDR2 as YFSETQ. For the CDR3, the DNA is TGCGCCAGCAGCTTGGCTCAGGGGGGAACCAATCAGCCCCAGCATTTT. Translation gives CASSLAQGGTNQPQHF.

The rearrangement links TRBV6-5 to TRBJ1-5, with D perhaps matching TRBD1 (6 bases). CDR3 length equals 15 residues. Germline lookup yields CDR1 MNHEY and CDR2 SVGAGI. V lost 5 bases and J 6 bases, leaving 17 bases between the germline ends. CDR3: CASSRGGLEGQPQHF. As DNA, the CDR3 is TGTGCCAGCAGTCGAGGGGGTCTTGAGGGTCAGCCCCAGCATTTT.

The J gene is TRBJ1-2, the V gene TRBV7-3, with 8 bases aligning to TRBD1. Germline trimming cut 6 bases from V and 6 bases from J; bases unmatched to any gene: 6. Germline loops: CDR1 SGHTA, CDR2 FQGTGA. The CDR3 is 13 residues long. In nucleotides, the CDR3 is TGTGCCAGCAGTTACGGACAGGGCCATGGCTACACCTTC. Residues: CASSYGQGHGYTF.

The chain recombines TRBV6-6 with TRBJ2-7; D unclear. V lost 4 bases, J lost 1 base, and 5 bases lay in between. Germline V gene lookup returns CDR1 MNHNY and CDR2 SVGAGI (reference sequence). This CDR3 contains 12 residues. The CDR3 loop reads CASSSGSYEQYF. The CDR3 nucleotides read TGTGCCAGCAGTTCCGGGTCCTACGAGCAGTACTTC.

This chain uses TRBV6-5 with TRBJ2-7; 8 bases map to TRBD1. Trimming at V came to 0 bases and at J to 2 bases, leaving 6 bases not matched to a gene. Germline CDR1 reads MNHEY; CDR2 reads SVGAGI. The CDR3 has 16 amino acids. The CDR3 DNA is TGTGCCAGCAGTTACTCGATGCAGGGGGCAACCTACGAGCAGTACTTC. Its protein product is CASSYSMQGATYEQYF.

The rearrangement links TRBV19 to TRBJ1-4, with 7 bases matching TRBD1. V was clipped by 4 bases and J by 8 bases; unmatched bases: 7. CDR1 and CDR2 (germline): LNHDA, SQIVND (reference sequence). This CDR3 is 14 amino acids long. The CDR3 protein is CASSRGDREEKLFF. DNA of the CDR3: TGTGCCAGTAGTAGGGGGGACAGAGAGGAAAAACTGTTTTTT.

The chain carries TRBV24-1 and TRBJ1-4, with D unclear. Trimming took off 4 bases at V and 0 bases at J, with 5 bases between the two ends. The CDR3 has 14 amino acids. CDR1 and CDR2 from the germline V gene are KGHDR and SFDVKD. The CDR3: CATSEGATNEKLFF. The CDR3 bases are TGTGCCACCAGTGAGGGAGCAACTAATGAAAAACTGTTTTTT.

The chain combines TRBV13 with TRBJ2-1, with TRBD2 as a possible D gene (5 bases). This CDR3 region has 16 residues. Germline lookup yields CDR1 PRHDT and CDR2 FYEKMQ (reference sequence). Between the trimmed V and J ends, which lost 5 bases and 5 bases, there was a span of 19 bases. Here the CDR3 DNA reads TGTGCCAGCAGCGAAAGCCAGGAGGACCCACACAATGAGCAGTTCTTC. As protein: CASSESQEDPHNEQFF. Full variable domain (remainder filled in from reference TRBV13 and TRBJ2-1): AAGVIQSPRHLIKEKRETATLKCYPIPRHDTVYWYQQGPGQDPQFLISFYEKMQSDKGSIPDRFSAQQFSDYHSELNMSSLELGDSALYFCASSESQEDPHNEQFFGPGTRLTVL.

V usage is TRBV6-5 and J usage is TRBJ2-2; weak D call: TRBD2 (6 bases). Germline V gives CDR1 MNHEY, CDR2 SVGAGI. The V end was cut by 6 bases, the J end by 6 bases, with 11 bases between. The CDR3 totals 13 residues. CDR3 loop: CASSRLDPGELFF. The CDR3 nucleotides are TGTGCCAGCAGCAGACTAGACCCCGGGGAGCTGTTTTTT.

J is TRBJ2-1 and V is TRBV9, with 7 bases aligning to TRBD2. Trimming cost V 4 bases and J 10 bases; bases outside gene matches: 8. The CDR3 covers 13 residues. Germline V lookup: CDR1 SGDLS, CDR2 YYNGEE. CDR3 coding DNA: TGTGCCAGCAGCCCCGGGGGGTATAACGAGCAGTTCTTC. Protein product: CASSPGGYNEQFF.

The chain's CDR3 is CASSLADRDMETQYF. DNA of the CDR3: TGTGCCAGCAGCTTGGCCGACAGGGATATGGAGACCCAGTACTTC. V usage is TRBV5-4 and J usage is TRBJ2-5; 7 bases match TRBD1. There are 15 residues in the CDR3. J lost 5 bases, V lost 0 bases, and 7 bases had no gene match. Germline lookup yields CDR1 SGHNT and CDR2 YYREEE (reference sequence).

The J gene is TRBJ1-6, the V gene TRBV18; TRBD1 is a possible D gene (5 bases). Germline CDR1 KGHSH, CDR2 LQKENI. The V end was cut by 1 base, the J end by 9 bases, with 16 bases between. This CDR3 spans 16 amino acids. DNA for the CDR3: TGTGCCAGCTCACCACGGCAGTCAGGGTTCAGTTCACCCCTCCACTTT. Translation: CASSPRQSGFSSPLHF. The complete variable domain, with remaining parts taken from reference TRBV18 and TRBJ1-6, reads NAGVMQNPRHLVRRRGQEARLRCSPMKGHSHVYWYRQLPEEGLKFMVYLQKENIIDESGMPKERFSAEFPKEGPSILRIQQVVRGDSAAYFCASSPRQSGFSSPLHFGNGTRLTVT.

V gene TRBV11-2 combines with J gene TRBJ2-7, with TRBD2 matching 14 bases. Per the germline V gene, CDR1 is SGHAT and CDR2 is FQNNGV. Unmatched junction bases numbered 12, after V lost 5 bases and J lost 6 bases. The CDR3 is 17 residues long. The CDR3 spells CASSLNSGTSGRGEQYF. CDR3 DNA sequence: TGTGCCAGCAGCCTCAATTCCGGGACTAGCGGGAGAGGCGAGCAGTACTTC.

The V and J genes are TRBV3-1 (or the pseudogene TRBV3-2) and TRBJ2-7; possibly TRBD1 for D (5 bases). The CDR3 is made up of 16 amino acids. Trimming stripped 1 base from V and 7 bases from J, with 20 bases between. Germline assignment: CDR1 LGHDT and CDR2 YNNKEL (reference sequence). Here the CDR3 reads CASSQGTPANGWEQYF. CDR3 coding DNA: TGTGCCAGCAGCCAAGGGACACCCGCCAATGGATGGGAGCAGTACTTC.

The V gene is TRBV18, the J gene TRBJ2-3; 12 bases match TRBD1. V shed 2 bases and J 6 bases; nucleotides not matched to a gene: 6. The CDR3 sequence is 16 residues long. The germline CDR1 and CDR2 sequences are KGHSH and LQKENI. Here the CDR3 reads CASSPEGTGGRDTQYF. In DNA, the CDR3 is TGTGCCAGCTCACCAGAAGGGACAGGGGGCCGTGATACGCAGTATTTT.

This sequence joins TRBV9 and TRBJ2-1; D ambiguous. Germline V gene data show CDR1 as SGDLS and CDR2 as YYNGEE. V was cut by 4 bases and J by 5 bases, with 19 bases left in between. This CDR3 spans 16 amino acids. CDR3 in DNA: TGTGCCAGCAGCCCTCGAGAGGTAGGTGGAGACAATGAGCAGTTCTTC. It yields the protein CASSPREVGGDNEQFF.

This clone was seen more than once but under ten times. The rearrangement uses TRBV9 and TRBJ1-3; TRBD1 matches at 7 bases. Germline-derived CDR1 and CDR2 are SGDLS and YYNGEE. The CDR3 covers 19 residues. The V and J ends lost 0 bases and 0 bases, in that order; junction bases with no gene match: 12. The chain's CDR3 is CASSVAGSGTDASGNTIYF. The CDR3 bases are TGTGCCAGCAGCGTAGCCGGGTCGGGGACAGACGCCTCTGGAAACACCATATATTTT.

This sequence joins TRBV14 and TRBJ1-6, with D unclear. The CDR3 runs to 16 residues. Germline CDR1 and CDR2: SGHDN and FVKESK. V shed 0 bases and J shed 8 bases, with 14 bases lying between them. The CDR3 loop is CASSQDSRVRYSPLHF. CDR3 coding DNA: TGTGCCAGCAGCCAAGATAGTCGGGTACGATATTCACCCCTCCACTTT. The full variable domain, with the rest looked up from reference TRBV14 and TRBJ1-6, is EAGVTQFPSHSVIEKGQTVTLRCDPISGHDNLYWYRRVMGKEIKFLLHFVKESKQDESGMPNNRFLAERTGGTYSTLKVQPAELEDSGVYFCASSQDSRVRYSPLHFGNGTRLTVT.

The rearrangement joins TRBV11-2 to TRBJ1-6; TRBD1 matches 10 bases. Per the germline V gene, CDR1 is SGHAT and CDR2 is FQNNGV. J was trimmed by 9 bases and V by 5 bases; bases with no gene match: 7. This CDR3 comprises 15 residues. CDR3 bases: TGTGCCAGCAGCCTAGCTAGACAGGGGGCTTCACCCCTCCACTTT. Amino acid sequence: CASSLARQGASPLHF.

The sample holds a few counts of this clone. The J gene is TRBJ2-1, the V gene TRBV6-5, with a tentative D call TRBD1 (5 bases). Per germline, CDR1 MNHEY and CDR2 SVGAGI. The CDR3 length is 15 residues. V was shortened by 9 bases and J by 0 bases, with 15 bases between the two germline ends. CDR3 DNA: TGTGCCAGAAACTCCGCAGGGTCCTCCTACAATGAGCAGTTCTTC. This encodes CARNSAGSSYNEQFF.

The chain carries TRBV5-4 and TRBJ1-1, with a tentative D call TRBD1 (6 bases). The CDR3 sequence is 15 residues long. Trimming removed 4 bases at V and 7 bases at J, with 20 bases between. Germline V lookup: CDR1 SGHNT, CDR2 YYREEE (reference sequence). The chain's CDR3 is CASSPGGAQPYEAFF. CDR3 nucleotide sequence: TGTGCCAGCAGCCCCGGGGGGGCGCAGCCTTATGAAGCTTTCTTT.

This clone was observed a few times. The V and J genes are TRBV5-1 and TRBJ2-2; TRBD1 might be the D (5 bases). This CDR3 is built from 15 residues. The V and J ends lost 4 bases and 6 bases respectively, with 16 bases between them. From germline, CDR1 is SGHRS and CDR2 YFSETQ. The CDR3 sequence: CASSAGLGMAGELFF. As DNA, the CDR3 is TGCGCCAGCAGCGCAGGGCTGGGAATGGCCGGGGAGCTGTTTTTT. The whole variable domain, filled in from reference TRBV5-1 and TRBJ2-2, reads KAGVTQTPRYLIKTRGQQVTLSCSPISGHRSVSWYQQTPGQGLQFLFEYFSETQRNKGNFPGRFSGRQFSNSRSEMNVSTLELGDSALYLCASSAGLGMAGELFFGEGSRLTVL.

This chain joins TRBV2 and TRBJ2-7, with a possible D match to TRBD1 (5 bases). Germline assignment: CDR1 SNHLY and CDR2 FYNNEI. CDR3 length: 15 residues. V lost 2 bases and J 3 bases, leaving 14 bases between the germline ends. DNA of the CDR3: TGTGCCAGCAGTGAATCCCCCAGGACACACTACGAGCAGTACTTC. This gives the protein CASSESPRTHYEQYF.

This chain joins TRBV5-4 and TRBJ1-1; weak D call: TRBD1 (6 bases). The CDR3 extends over 17 amino acids. Trimming left V 7 bases short and J 1 base short, with 23 bases between. The germline V gene has CDR1 SGHNT and CDR2 YYREEE (reference sequence). CDR3 sequence reads: CASDKGGARTQNTEAFF. The CDR3 nucleotides read TGTGCCAGCGACAAGGGGGGGGCGCGGACTCAGAACACTGAAGCTTTCTTT.